Presented here are 14 T cell receptor beta chains from one specimen sequenced in a study of T cells in Graves' hyperthyroidism and ophthalmopathy. Researchers took RNA transcripts and amplified the TCR beta CDR3 regions from them. A first-round RT-PCR of the TCR CDR3 used the HTBI primer set. TCRdb reanalysed the multiplex PCR reads using MiXCR and keeps one entry per CDR3 protein. The data show around 300,000 distinct CDR3 sequences, around 25% seen once. Sequences were obtained from blood. All receptors derive from a man aged 40-49 years with Graves' hyperthyroidism that later progressed to Graves' ophthalmopathy.

This clonotype was seen many times. The chain is built from TRBV30 and TRBJ1-2; D gene ambiguous. Germline V gene sequence: CDR1 GTSNPN, CDR2 SVGIG (reference sequence). The CDR3 sequence is 15 residues long. Deletions cut 0 bases from V and 7 bases from J, with 18 bases between. The CDR3 loop is CAWSVRVASPGGYTF. Written as DNA, the CDR3 is TGTGCCTGGAGTGTACGGGTAGCGAGCCCCGGTGGCTACACCTTC.

This clonotype was recorded many times. V usage is TRBV3-1 and J usage is TRBJ1-1; TRBD1 agrees at 7 bases. Germline assignment: CDR1 LGHDT and CDR2 YNNKEL (reference sequence). V gave up 3 bases and J gave up 3 bases; unmatched junction bases: 4. This CDR3 region has 14 residues. The CDR3 DNA follows: TGTGCCAGCAGCCACAGAGACAGGGACACTGAAGCTTTCTTT. Amino acid sequence: CASSHRDRDTEAFF.

This clonotype was seen at least ten times. The gene calls are TRBV4-1 and TRBJ2-5; 14 nucleotides align to TRBD2. V shed 3 bases, J shed 5 bases, and the junction held 11 bases outside the gene matches. There are 18 residues in the CDR3. From germline, CDR1 is MGHRA and CDR2 YSYEKL. The CDR3 region has the DNA TGCGCCAGCAGCCATCGGACTAGCGGGAGGAGTTTCTATGAGACCCAGTACTTC. It codes for CASSHRTSGRSFYETQYF.

In this sample, this clonotype turned up many times. CDR3 bases: TGTGCCAGCAGTTTACCGGGTCGTGGGAGATACGAGCAGTACTTC. This encodes CASSLPGRGRYEQYF. The genes are TRBV27 and TRBJ2-7; D possibly corresponds to TRBD2 (5 bases). The V gene's germline CDR1 is MNHEY and CDR2 SMNVEV (reference sequence). The CDR3 length is 15 residues. V was cut by 2 bases and J by 4 bases, with 15 bases left in between.

In this sample, this clonotype turned up many times. The chain combines TRBV18 with TRBJ2-7; D remains ambiguous. The CDR3 covers 13 residues. Germline V gives CDR1 KGHSH, CDR2 LQKENI. V lost 5 bases to trimming and J lost 2 bases, with 10 bases between them. The CDR3 DNA reads TGTGCCAGCTCAATCGACTTGGCCTACGAGCAGTACTTC. It specifies CASSIDLAYEQYF.

This clonotype appeared many times. The chain combines TRBV4-2 with TRBJ2-7, with 10 bases matching TRBD2. The junction had 12 bases not matched to a gene; V was cut back by 1 base and J by 0 bases. This CDR3 has 19 amino acids. CDR1 LGHNA and CDR2 YNFKEQ come from the germline V gene. Here the CDR3 DNA reads TGTGCCAGCAGCCAAGCGTTTTCCTCTAGCGGGAGTGCCTCCTACGAGCAGTACTTC. Its translation is CASSQAFSSSGSASYEQYF.

This clonotype was observed at least ten times. The CDR3 is CASTNNRGNSNQPQHF. The CDR3 nucleotides are TGTGCCAGCACTAATAACAGGGGTAATAGCAATCAGCCCCAGCATTTT. The chain joins TRBV2 to TRBJ1-5, with 7 bases identical to TRBD1. The V segment lost 7 bases and the J segment 0 bases; nucleotides outside the gene matches: 9. The CDR3 is made up of 16 amino acids. Germline V gives CDR1 SNHLY, CDR2 FYNNEI.

The chain carries TRBV19 and TRBJ1-2; 9 nucleotides match TRBD1. CDR1 is LNHDA and CDR2 is SQIVND in the germline V gene (reference sequence). The CDR3 has 13 amino acids. V trimming: 3 bases; J trimming: 7 bases; junction bases outside the gene matches: 3. CDR3 loop: CASSMGQGRGYTF. In nucleotides, the CDR3 is TGTGCCAGTAGTATGGGACAGGGTCGTGGCTACACCTTC. Full variable domain (outside the CDR3, taken from reference TRBV19 and TRBJ1-2): DGGITQSPKYLFRKEGQNVTLSCEQNLNHDAMYWYRQDPGQGLRLIYYSQIVNDFQKGDIAEGYSVSREKKESFPLTVTSAQKNPTAFYLCASSMGQGRGYTFGSGTRLTVV.

This clonotype was detected ten times or more. The rearrangement links TRBV27 to TRBJ1-1; no clear D. V lost 2 bases and J 8 bases, leaving 9 bases between the germline ends. The CDR3 runs to 12 residues. CDR1 is MNHEY, CDR2 SMNVEV, per germline (reference sequence). The CDR3 reads CASSLMGREAFF. The CDR3 region has the DNA TGTGCCAGCAGTTTAATGGGCAGAGAAGCTTTCTTT.

The V gene is TRBV24-1, the J gene TRBJ2-5, with 8 bases aligning to TRBD2. The germline V gene has CDR1 KGHDR and CDR2 SFDVKD. The CDR3 sequence is 16 residues long. The trim removed 4 bases at V and 5 bases at J, leaving 11 bases unmatched. This chain's CDR3 is CATSDPRSGGGETQYF. CDR3 nucleotides: TGTGCCACCAGTGACCCCCGGTCCGGGGGGGGGGAGACCCAGTACTTC.

This clonotype was detected only once. The chain uses TRBV6-1 and TRBJ1-1; D possibly corresponds to TRBD1 (5 bases). Germline V gives CDR1 MNHNS, CDR2 SASEGT. V shed 8 bases and J shed 5 bases, with 21 bases lying between them. The CDR3 length is 15 residues. The CDR3 loop is CASPEREGRGTEAFF. CDR3 nucleotide sequence: TGTGCCAGCCCGGAAAGGGAGGGGCGCGGTACTGAAGCTTTCTTT.

This clonotype was seen only a few times. The rearrangement joins TRBV30 to TRBJ1-1; D gene uncertain. The CDR3 loop spans 13 amino acids. V lost 0 bases and J 7 bases, leaving 12 bases between the germline ends. The V gene's germline CDR1 is GTSNPN and CDR2 SVGIG (reference sequence). The CDR3 DNA is TGTGCCTGGAGTGTACGTACACCCAATGAAGCTTTCTTT. Protein: CAWSVRTPNEAFF.

This clonotype was observed at least ten times. CDR3 region: CATSRDPGRYYGYTF. CDR3 coding DNA: TGTGCCACCAGCAGAGATCCGGGACGGTACTATGGCTACACCTTC. The chain uses TRBV15 and TRBJ1-2; a weak D match, TRBD1 (5 bases). With 0 bases removed from V and 3 bases from J, the gap between germline ends came to 11 bases. Germline assignment: CDR1 LNHNV and CDR2 YYDKDF (reference sequence). The length of the CDR3 is 15 residues.

The chain has TRBV6-1 and TRBJ1-5, with no clear D. There are 13 residues in the CDR3. Germline assignment: CDR1 MNHNS and CDR2 SASEGT. The germline V and J ends were trimmed by 6 bases and 4 bases, with 10 bases remaining between them. The CDR3 nucleotides are TGTGCCAGCAGCGCCGGACCGAATCAGCCCCAGCATTTT. Its protein is CASSAGPNQPQHF.